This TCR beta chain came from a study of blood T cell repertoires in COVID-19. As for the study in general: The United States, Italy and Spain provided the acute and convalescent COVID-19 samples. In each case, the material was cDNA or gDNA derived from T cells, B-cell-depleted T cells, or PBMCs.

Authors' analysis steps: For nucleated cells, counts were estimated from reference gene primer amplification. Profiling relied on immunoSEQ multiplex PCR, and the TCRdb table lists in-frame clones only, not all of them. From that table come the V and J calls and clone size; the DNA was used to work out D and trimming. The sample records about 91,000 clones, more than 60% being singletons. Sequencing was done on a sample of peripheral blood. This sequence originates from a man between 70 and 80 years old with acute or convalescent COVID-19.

This CDR3 reads CASSKQGITNQPQHF. The CDR3 DNA is TGTGCCAGTAGTAAACAGGGGATAACAAATCAGCCCCAGCATTTT. The chain joins TRBV19 to TRBJ1-5; TRBD1 agrees at 7 bases. CDR1 is LNHDA and CDR2 is SQIVND in the germline V gene (reference sequence). With 4 bases clipped from V and 4 bases from J, the junction kept 7 bases outside the gene matches. CDR3 length: 15 amino acids.